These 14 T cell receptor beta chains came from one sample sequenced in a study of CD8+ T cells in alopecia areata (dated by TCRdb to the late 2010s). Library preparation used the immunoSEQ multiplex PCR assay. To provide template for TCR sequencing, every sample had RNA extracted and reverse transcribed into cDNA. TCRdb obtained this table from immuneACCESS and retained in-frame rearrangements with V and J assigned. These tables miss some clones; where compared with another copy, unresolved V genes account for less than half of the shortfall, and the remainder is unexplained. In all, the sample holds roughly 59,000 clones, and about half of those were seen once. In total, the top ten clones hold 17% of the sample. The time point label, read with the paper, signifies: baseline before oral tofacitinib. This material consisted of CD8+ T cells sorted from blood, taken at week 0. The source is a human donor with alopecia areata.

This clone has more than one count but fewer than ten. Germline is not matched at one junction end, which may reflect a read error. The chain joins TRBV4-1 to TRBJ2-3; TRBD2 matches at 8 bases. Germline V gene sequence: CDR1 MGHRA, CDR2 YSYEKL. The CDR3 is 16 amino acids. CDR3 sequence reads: CASSQEVAGYTDTQYF. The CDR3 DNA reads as TGTGCCAGCAGCCAAGAAGTAGCGGGGTACACAGATACGCAGTATTTT.

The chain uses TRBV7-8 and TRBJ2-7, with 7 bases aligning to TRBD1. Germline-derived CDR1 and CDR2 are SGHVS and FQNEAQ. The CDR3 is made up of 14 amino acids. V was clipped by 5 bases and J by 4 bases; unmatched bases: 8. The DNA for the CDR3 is TGTGCCAGCAGCCCAGTGGGACAGCTGTACGAGCAGTACTTC. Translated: CASSPVGQLYEQYF.

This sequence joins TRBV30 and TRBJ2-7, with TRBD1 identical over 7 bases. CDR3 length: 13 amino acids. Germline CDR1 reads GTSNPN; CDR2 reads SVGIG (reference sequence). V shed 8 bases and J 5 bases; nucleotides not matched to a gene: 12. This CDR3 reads CAGTGTDPHEQYF. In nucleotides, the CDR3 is TGTGCCGGAACCGGGACAGACCCCCACGAGCAGTACTTC.

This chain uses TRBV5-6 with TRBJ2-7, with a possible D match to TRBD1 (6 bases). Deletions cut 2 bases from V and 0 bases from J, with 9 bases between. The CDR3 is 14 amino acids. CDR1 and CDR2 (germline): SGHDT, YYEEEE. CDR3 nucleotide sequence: TGTGCCAGCAGCTTCGGGACAACCTCCTACGAGCAGTACTTC. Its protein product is CASSFGTTSYEQYF.

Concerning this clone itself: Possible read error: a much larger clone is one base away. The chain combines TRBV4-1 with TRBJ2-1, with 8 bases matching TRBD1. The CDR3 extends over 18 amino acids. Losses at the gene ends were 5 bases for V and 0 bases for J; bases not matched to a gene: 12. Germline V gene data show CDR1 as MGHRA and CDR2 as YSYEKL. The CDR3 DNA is TGCGCCAGCAGCGAATTAACTGGGACAGGTAGCTCCTACAATGAGCAGTTCTTC. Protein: CASSELTGTGSSYNEQFF.

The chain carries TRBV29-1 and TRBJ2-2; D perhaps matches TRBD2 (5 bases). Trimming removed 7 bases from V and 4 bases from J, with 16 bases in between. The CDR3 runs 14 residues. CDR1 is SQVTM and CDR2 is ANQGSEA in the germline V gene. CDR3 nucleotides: TGCAGCGCTCCGACCCCTGGAGGCACCGGGGAGCTGTTTTTT. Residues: CSAPTPGGTGELFF.

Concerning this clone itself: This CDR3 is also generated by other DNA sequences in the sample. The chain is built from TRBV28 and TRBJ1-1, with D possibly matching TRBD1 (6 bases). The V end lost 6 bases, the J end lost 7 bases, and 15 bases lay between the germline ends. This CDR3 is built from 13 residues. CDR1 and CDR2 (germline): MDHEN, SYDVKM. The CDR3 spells CASSLRGAIEAFF. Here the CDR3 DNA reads TGTGCCAGCAGCCTCAGGGGTGCGATTGAAGCTTTCTTT.

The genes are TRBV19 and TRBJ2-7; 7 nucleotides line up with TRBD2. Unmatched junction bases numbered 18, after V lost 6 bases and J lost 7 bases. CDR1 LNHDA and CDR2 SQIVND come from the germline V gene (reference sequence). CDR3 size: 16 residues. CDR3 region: CASRPEVGGPIGEQYF. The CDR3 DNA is TGTGCCAGTAGGCCCGAGGTGGGAGGGCCGATCGGGGAGCAGTACTTC. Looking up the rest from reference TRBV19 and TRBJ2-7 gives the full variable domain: DGGITQSPKYLFRKEGQNVTLSCEQNLNHDAMYWYRQDPGQGLRLIYYSQIVNDFQKGDIAEGYSVSREKKESFPLTVTSAQKNPTAFYLCASRPEVGGPIGEQYFGPGTRLTVT.

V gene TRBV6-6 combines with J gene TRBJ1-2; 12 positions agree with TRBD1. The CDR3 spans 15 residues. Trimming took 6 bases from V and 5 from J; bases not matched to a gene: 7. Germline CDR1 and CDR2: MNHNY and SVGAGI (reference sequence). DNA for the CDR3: TGTGCCAGCAGCCCTTCGGGACAGGGGGCATATGGCTACACCTTC. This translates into CASSPSGQGAYGYTF.

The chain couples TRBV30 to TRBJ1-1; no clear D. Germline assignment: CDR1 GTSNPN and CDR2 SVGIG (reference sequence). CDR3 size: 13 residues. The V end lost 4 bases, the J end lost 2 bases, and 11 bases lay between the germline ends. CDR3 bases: TGTGCCTGGACCTCAAACCTAAACACTGAAGCTTTCTTT. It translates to CAWTSNLNTEAFF.

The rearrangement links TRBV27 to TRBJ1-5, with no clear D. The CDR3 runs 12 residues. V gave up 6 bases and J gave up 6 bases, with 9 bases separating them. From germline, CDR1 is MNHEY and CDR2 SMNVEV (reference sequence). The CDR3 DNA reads TGTGCCAGCAGGGGCTGGGGTCAGCCCCAGCATTTT. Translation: CASRGWGQPQHF.

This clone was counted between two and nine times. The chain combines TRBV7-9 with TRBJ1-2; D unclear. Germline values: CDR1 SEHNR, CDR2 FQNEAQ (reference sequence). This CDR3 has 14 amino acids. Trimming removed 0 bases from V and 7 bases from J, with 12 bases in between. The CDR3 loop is CASSLAPDASGYTF. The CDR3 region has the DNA TGTGCCAGCAGCTTAGCTCCGGATGCTAGTGGCTACACCTTC. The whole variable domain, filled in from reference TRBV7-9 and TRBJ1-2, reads DTGVSQNPRHKITKRGQNVTFRCDPISEHNRLYWYRQTLGQGPEFLTYFQNEAQLEKSRLLSDRFSAERPKGSFSTLEIQRTEQGDSAMYLCASSLAPDASGYTFGSGTRLTVV.

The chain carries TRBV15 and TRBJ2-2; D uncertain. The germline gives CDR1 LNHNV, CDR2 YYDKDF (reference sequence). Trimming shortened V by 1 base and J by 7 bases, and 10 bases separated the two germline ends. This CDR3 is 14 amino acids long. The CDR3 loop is CATSRARPGGELFF. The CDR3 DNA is TGTGCCACCAGCAGAGCCCGACCAGGCGGGGAGCTGTTTTTT.

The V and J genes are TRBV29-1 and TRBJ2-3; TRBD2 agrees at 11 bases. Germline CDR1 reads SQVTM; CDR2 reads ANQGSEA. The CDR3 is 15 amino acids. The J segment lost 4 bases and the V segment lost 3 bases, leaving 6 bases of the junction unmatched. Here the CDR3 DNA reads TGCAGCGTTGAGCGTACTAGCGGGAGTCCAGATACGCAGTATTTT. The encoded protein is CSVERTSGSPDTQYF.